The clone carrying this TCR beta chain appeared many times. This sample was taken from a study of regulatory T cells in long-lasting Graves disease. About the research overall: Duration of antithyroid drug therapy among newly diagnosed Graves' patients was under 3 months.

Trimming took off 1 base at V and 4 bases at J, with 16 bases between the two ends. The CDR3 is 16 amino acids. Germline values: CDR1 KGHSH, CDR2 LQKENI. HTBI primers from iRepertoire and Arm-PCR of CDR3 regions yielded the TCR beta libraries. Via MiXCR, TCRdb re-called the multiplex PCR reads, giving one row per CDR3 protein. The sample carries roughly 610,000 distinct CDR3 sequences, 16% recorded once. Time point indicated: newly diagnosed GD, antithyroid drugs for less than 3 months. RNA extracted from PBMCs served as the sequencing template. These data also featured in a second study, about T cells in Graves' hyperthyroidism and ophthalmopathy.

The sample consisted of peripheral blood mononuclear cells (PBMCs), taken at new diagnosis, from a patient treated with antithyroid drugs. The chain carries TRBV18 and TRBJ1-2; maybe TRBD1 (5 bases). The TCR sequence derives from a man aged 18 to 30 with Graves disease. The CDR3 protein is CASSPQSGPLGYGYTF. The CDR3 region has the DNA TGTGCCAGCTCACCACAATCGGGGCCCTTGGGCTATGGCTACACCTTC. Full variable domain (rest looked up from reference TRBV18 and TRBJ1-2): NAGVMQNPRHLVRRRGQEARLRCSPMKGHSHVYWYRQLPEEGLKFMVYLQKENIIDESGMPKERFSAEFPKEGPSILRIQQVVRGDSAAYFCASSPQSGPLGYGYTFGSGTRLTVV.